The 2 T cell receptor beta chains below were found in one sample sequenced in a study of blood T cell repertoires in COVID-19. Only in-frame clones appear in the TCRdb table, and some are missing; sequencing was by immunoSEQ multiplex PCR. The table lists about 80,000 clones, about 87% of them singletons. Sequenced sample: peripheral blood. These receptors all come from a woman older than 75 with acute or convalescent COVID-19.

The chain joins TRBV7-8 to TRBJ2-3, with D perhaps TRBD2 (6 bases). Trimming removed 6 bases at V and 0 bases at J, with 13 bases between. CDR1 is SGHVS, CDR2 FQNEAQ, per germline. The length of the CDR3 is 15 residues. CDR3 loop: CASRRTSTSTDTQYF. DNA for the CDR3: TGTGCCAGCAGGCGAACTAGCACTAGCACAGATACGCAGTATTTT.

This sequence joins TRBV25-1 and TRBJ1-1; D unclear. Germline assignment: CDR1 MGHDK and CDR2 SYGVNS. The CDR3 contains 13 residues. Trimming cost V 5 bases and J 5 bases, with 12 bases left between them. The CDR3 loop is CASSILLGTEAFF. The CDR3 nucleotides read TGTGCCAGCAGTATTCTCCTAGGAACTGAAGCTTTCTTT.